This T cell receptor (beta chain) was identified during a study of blood T cells in healthy people across ages. The wider study: Using template switching, researchers captured about one barcoded beta molecule for each two T cells. Study findings and constraints: The recorded TCR beta diversity per million T cells decreased in a roughly linear manner with age.

Donors ranged from about 6 to 95 years old and were healthy Caucasians in Russia. Isolation yielded PBMCs, at least 7 million per sample, in every case. A second PCR of roughly 7 to 11 cycles used a sample-barcoded 5' primer and a J-beta primer mix. MiXCR, run by TCRdb on the 5' RACE reads, gives a single entry per CDR3 protein. The sample has approximately 730,000 distinct CDR3 sequences, around half seen once; the top ten hold around 41%. A word on this clonotype: Antigen: not known.

The CDR3 extends over 15 amino acids. The ends were cut back, 0 bases at V and 3 bases at J, with 12 bases in the middle. Looked up from germline, CDR1 is MGHRA and CDR2 is YSYEKL. This receptor was taken from a man aged 80 or over in good health. The sample comprised blood. The V call is TRBV4-1, the J call TRBJ2-7; tentative D call: TRBD1 (5 bases). CDR3 in DNA: TGCGCCAGCAGCCAAGACTTCCAGGGCTGCTACGAGCAGTACTTC. It codes for CASSQDFQGCYEQYF.